The next 20 T cell receptor beta chains were all read from a single sample in a study of T cell responses to AZD1222 COVID-19 vaccine. The repertoire was sequenced with immunoSEQ multiplex PCR; TCRdb's copy has only in-frame clones and lacks some. The top ten hold about 6% of the sample, which has around 88,000 clones, 88% seen once. The sequenced sample was peripheral blood, obtained on day 0 of AZD1222 vaccination. The receptor source for this set is an adult in good health.

Concerning this clone itself: One end of the junction is discordant with germline, which a read error may explain. The chain recombines TRBV7-2 with TRBJ2-7; the D gene could be TRBD1 or TRBD2 (5 bases each). The germline CDR1 and CDR2 sequences are SGHTA and FQGNSA. The length of the CDR3 is 14 residues. The DNA for the CDR3 is TGTGCCGGCAGCCTGACCGGGACCAGTTACGAGCAGTACTTC. Translated, it gives CAGSLTGTSYEQYF. Full variable domain (remainder filled in from reference TRBV7-2 and TRBJ2-7): GAGVSQSPSNKVTEKGKDVELRCDPISGHTALYWYRQSLGQGLEFLIYFQGNSAPDKSGLPSDRFSAERTGGSVSTLTIQRTQQEDSAVYLCAGSLTGTSYEQYFGPGTRLTVT.

This chain joins TRBV20-1 and TRBJ2-3; D gene ambiguous. The germline CDR1 and CDR2 sequences are DFQATT and SNEGSKA (reference sequence). V dropped 0 bases and J dropped 9 bases, with 7 bases sitting between them. This CDR3 spans 11 amino acids. DNA for the CDR3: TGCAGTGCTAGAGAGGCGCAGACGCAGTATTTT. It translates to CSAREAQTQYF.

This sequence joins TRBV5-6 and TRBJ1-3, with 8 bases that match TRBD1. Per the germline V gene, CDR1 is SGHDT and CDR2 is YYEEEE. The ends lost 4 bases at V and 1 base at J; junction bases unmatched: 4. The CDR3 loop spans 15 amino acids. DNA for the CDR3: TGTGCCAGCAGCACCCGGACAGGGTCTGGAAACACCATATATTTT. Translated: CASSTRTGSGNTIYF.

The rearrangement links TRBV19 to TRBJ2-7, with 7 bases identical to TRBD2. Trimming took 7 bases from V and 4 from J; bases not matched to a gene: 13. The CDR3 is 15 residues long. In germline, CDR1 is LNHDA, CDR2 SQIVND (reference sequence). This chain's CDR3 is CASTPRGTNHYEQYF. CDR3 in DNA: TGTGCCAGTACACCACGGGGGACTAACCATTACGAGCAGTACTTC.

The chain carries TRBV2 and TRBJ2-7, with D possibly TRBD2 on 6 matching bases. CDR3 length: 11 residues. The V end lost 8 bases, the J end lost 4 bases, and 9 bases lay between the germline ends. CDR1 and CDR2 (germline): SNHLY, FYNNEI. The CDR3 region is CASGRGYEQYF. CDR3 in DNA: TGTGCCAGCGGACGGGGGTACGAGCAGTACTTC. Filled out from reference TRBV2 and TRBJ2-7, the complete variable domain reads EPEVTQTPSHQVTQMGQEVILRCVPISNHLYFYWYRQILGQKVEFLVSFYNNEISEKSEIFDDQFSVERPDGSNFTLKIRSTKLEDSAMYFCASGRGYEQYFGPGTRLTVT.

The rearrangement joins TRBV5-1 to TRBJ1-2; TRBD1 agrees at 11 bases. J gave up 5 bases and V 1 base, and 7 bases lay outside the gene matches. This CDR3 is built from 16 residues. The germline V gene has CDR1 SGHRS and CDR2 YFSETQ. CDR3 loop: CASSLKVGQGAYGYTF. As DNA, the CDR3 is TGCGCCAGCAGCTTGAAGGTTGGACAGGGGGCGTATGGCTACACCTTC.

The chain uses TRBV6-1 and TRBJ1-1, with D possibly TRBD1 on 5 matching bases. The germline V gene has CDR1 MNHNS and CDR2 SASEGT. This CDR3 is built from 13 residues. Deletions cut 0 bases from V and 4 bases from J, with 6 bases between. CDR3 loop: CASSEAGATEAFF. DNA of the CDR3: TGTGCCAGCAGTGAAGCAGGGGCCACTGAAGCTTTCTTT.

The rearrangement uses TRBV28 and TRBJ2-7; D call uncertain. Germline values: CDR1 MDHEN, CDR2 SYDVKM. V lost 2 bases to trimming and J lost 6 bases, with 11 bases between them. This CDR3 contains 13 residues. CDR3 amino acids: CASSLVGSGEQYF. The CDR3 nucleotides are TGTGCCAGCAGTTTAGTAGGGTCGGGCGAGCAGTACTTC.

In DNA form, the CDR3 reads TGTGCCAGTCTTCAGGGTTATGGCTACACCTTC. Translated: CASLQGYGYTF. The rearrangement links TRBV28 to TRBJ1-2; possible D gene TRBD1, 5 bases. The germline gives CDR1 MDHEN, CDR2 SYDVKM. V was pared by 9 bases and J by 5 bases, with 10 bases between. This CDR3 is built from 11 residues.

The chain is built from TRBV11-2 and TRBJ2-3, with 14 bases fitting TRBD2. This CDR3 region has 19 residues. V shed 3 bases and J 3 bases; nucleotides not matched to a gene: 11. Germline CDR1 SGHAT, CDR2 FQNNGV. This chain's CDR3 is CASSFRGLAGVWGTDTQYF. The CDR3 DNA reads as TGTGCCAGCAGCTTTAGGGGACTAGCGGGAGTATGGGGGACAGATACGCAGTATTTT.

CDR3 nucleotide sequence: TGTGCCAGCAGTCCCGACTACGAGCAGTACTTC. Amino acids: CASSPDYEQYF. The J gene is TRBJ2-7, the V gene TRBV28; D is undetermined. The CDR3 spans 11 residues. V lost 5 bases and J lost 3, with 5 bases in between. Germline V gives CDR1 MDHEN, CDR2 SYDVKM. Full variable domain (outside the CDR3, taken from reference TRBV28 and TRBJ2-7): DVKVTQSSRYLVKRTGEKVFLECVQDMDHENMFWYRQDPGLGLRLIYFSYDVKMKEKGDIPEGYSVSREKKERFSLILESASTNQTSMYLCASSPDYEQYFGPGTRLTVT.

There are a few counts of this clone. The chain joins TRBV3-1 (or the pseudogene TRBV3-2) to TRBJ2-1, with D tentatively TRBD1 (5 bases). Germline CDR1 and CDR2: LGHDT and YNNKEL (reference sequence). Trimming stripped 8 bases from V and 4 bases from J, with 9 bases between. The CDR3 has 12 residues. The CDR3 sequence is CASRQGYNEQFF. CDR3 sequence (DNA): TGTGCCAGCCGGCAGGGTTACAATGAGCAGTTCTTC.

This chain links TRBV28 with TRBJ2-1; 11 bases align to TRBD2. The CDR3 extends over 15 amino acids. Per germline, CDR1 MDHEN and CDR2 SYDVKM. V trimming: 10 bases; J trimming: 7 bases; junction bases outside the gene matches: 12. DNA of the CDR3: TGTGCCACAAGGGGGCTAGCGGGAGGTTGGAATGAGCAGTTCTTC. Amino acids: CATRGLAGGWNEQFF.

V gene TRBV5-1 combines with J gene TRBJ1-4; 9 nucleotides agree with TRBD1. J was trimmed by 8 bases and V by 4 bases; bases with no gene match: 12. Germline values: CDR1 SGHRS, CDR2 YFSETQ. This CDR3 has 16 amino acids. This CDR3 is CASSVMGQGTGEKLFF. The CDR3 DNA reads TGCGCCAGCAGCGTAATGGGACAGGGAACGGGCGAAAAACTGTTTTTT.

The V and J genes are TRBV11-2 and TRBJ1-1; perhaps TRBD1 as D (5 bases). Germline V gene data show CDR1 as SGHAT and CDR2 as FQNNGV. Trimming removed 5 bases from V and 4 bases from J, with 17 bases in between. This CDR3 has 15 amino acids. The CDR3 region has the DNA TGTGCCAGCAGCCTATTGGGGGGGGAGGGCACTGAAGCTTTCTTT. This gives the protein CASSLLGGEGTEAFF.

The chain links TRBV12-5 to TRBJ2-5; 12 bases match TRBD2. This CDR3 has 17 residues. V lost 7 bases to trimming and J lost 5 bases; unmatched junction nucleotides: 14. Germline V gene data show CDR1 as LGHNT and CDR2 as FRNRAP. CDR3 in DNA: TGTGCTAGTGCCAAACAGCGACTAGCGGGAGCGGAGGAGACCCAGTACTTC. This codes for CASAKQRLAGAEETQYF.

This clone showed up just a few times. The rearrangement joins TRBV6-2 or TRBV6-3 to TRBJ2-5; possibly TRBD2 for D (5 bases). CDR1 is MNHEY, CDR2 SVGEGT, per germline. This CDR3 comprises 15 residues. The V end was cut by 3 bases, the J end by 2 bases, with 13 bases between. The CDR3 bases are TGTGCCAGCAGTTATGAGGGTCCCCGACAAGAGACCCAGTACTTC. This sequence encodes CASSYEGPRQETQYF.

The chain couples TRBV4-3 to TRBJ2-7; D is undetermined. This CDR3 region has 15 residues. Deletions cut 1 base from V and 0 bases from J, with 10 bases between. Germline CDR1 is LGHNA and CDR2 is YSLEER. CDR3 sequence (DNA): TGCGCCAGCAGCCAAGGATTAGGAGCCTCCTACGAGCAGTACTTC. Encoded protein: CASSQGLGASYEQYF.

V gene TRBV5-5 combines with J gene TRBJ2-1, with unresolved D. The V and J ends lost 4 bases and 5 bases respectively, with 10 bases between them. Germline-derived CDR1 and CDR2 are SGHKS and YYEKEE (reference sequence). The CDR3 runs 13 residues. This CDR3 reads CASSPKWNNEQFF. The CDR3 DNA reads TGTGCCAGCAGCCCGAAGTGGAACAATGAGCAGTTCTTC.

This clone was counted a single time. This chain links TRBV5-1 with TRBJ2-5; TRBD1 matches at 9 bases. The J segment lost 4 bases and the V segment lost 3 bases, leaving 10 bases of the junction unmatched. Germline V gives CDR1 SGHRS, CDR2 YFSETQ. The CDR3 consists of 16 residues. The CDR3 here is CASSSQTGGGGETQYF. CDR3 bases: TGCGCCAGCAGCTCCCAGACAGGGGGAGGAGGAGAGACCCAGTACTTC. The full variable domain, rest sourced from reference TRBV5-1 and TRBJ2-5, is KAGVTQTPRYLIKTRGQQVTLSCSPISGHRSVSWYQQTPGQGLQFLFEYFSETQRNKGNFPGRFSGRQFSNSRSEMNVSTLELGDSALYLCASSSQTGGGGETQYFGPGTRLLVL.